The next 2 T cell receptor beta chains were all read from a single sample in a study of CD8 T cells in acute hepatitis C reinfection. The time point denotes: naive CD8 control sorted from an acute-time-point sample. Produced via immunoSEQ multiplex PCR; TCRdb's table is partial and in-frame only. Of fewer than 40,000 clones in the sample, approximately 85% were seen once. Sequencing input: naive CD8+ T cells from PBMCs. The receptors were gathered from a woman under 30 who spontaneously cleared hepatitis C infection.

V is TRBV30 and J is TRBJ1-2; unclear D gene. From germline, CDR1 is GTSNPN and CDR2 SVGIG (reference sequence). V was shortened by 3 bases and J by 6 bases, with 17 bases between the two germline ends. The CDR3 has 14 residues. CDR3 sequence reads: CAWRDRPVLHGYTF. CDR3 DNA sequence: TGTGCCTGGAGAGACCGGCCGGTTTTACATGGCTACACCTTC. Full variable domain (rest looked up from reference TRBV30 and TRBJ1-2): SQTIHQWPATLVQPVGSPLSLECTVEGTSNPNLYWYRQAAGRGLQLLFYSVGIGQISSEVPQNLSASRPQDRQFILSSKKLLLSDSGFYLCAWRDRPVLHGYTFGSGTRLTVV.

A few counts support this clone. In DNA form, the CDR3 reads TGTGCCAGAGGACAGTCGAACACTGAAGCTTTCTTT. Residues: CARGQSNTEAFF. This chain links TRBV2 with TRBJ1-1, with TRBD1 as a possible D gene (6 bases). Germline V gene data show CDR1 as SNHLY and CDR2 as FYNNEI. V was cut by 9 bases and J by 1 base, with 9 bases left in between. CDR3 size: 12 residues.